These 13 T cell receptor beta chains were sequenced from one sample in a study of blood T cell repertoires in COVID-19. The table came from immunoSEQ multiplex PCR; TCRdb's copy has only in-frame clones and leaves some out. The sample lists 23,000 or so clones, nearly 90% seen once, with around 9.7% in the top ten. Sequenced material: peripheral blood. The receptors were sampled from a man aged 65 to 79 with acute or convalescent COVID-19.

V and J are TRBV19 and TRBJ1-2; TRBD1 is a possible D gene (6 bases). The germline CDR1 and CDR2 sequences are LNHDA and SQIVND (reference sequence). V was cut by 0 bases and J by 0 bases, with 17 bases left in between. The CDR3 runs 18 residues. In DNA, the CDR3 is TGTGCCAGTAGTATAGAAGCGTTCAGAGGGGGAGCTAACTATGGCTACACCTTC. Translating gives CASSIEAFRGGANYGYTF.

This clone was detected a few times. The chain joins TRBV12-3 or TRBV12-4 to TRBJ1-5; D is unresolved. The CDR3 extends over 13 amino acids. V lost 6 bases and J lost 11, with 17 bases in between. The CDR3 bases are TGTGCCAGCAGACTTGACGGGTATCGGACCCAGCATTTT. It yields the protein CASRLDGYRTQHF.

This clone is categorized as medium-sized. The rearrangement uses TRBV18 and TRBJ2-7; 14 bases match TRBD2. Germline CDR1 is KGHSH and CDR2 is LQKENI. There are 17 residues in the CDR3. The junction had 7 bases not matched to a gene; V was cut back by 3 bases and J by 3 bases. For the CDR3, the DNA is TGTGCCAGCTCACCTTACGCCGGGACTAGCGGGAGCTACGAGCAGTACTTC. It specifies CASSPYAGTSGSYEQYF.

The chain uses TRBV4-1 and TRBJ2-3; no reliable D call. From germline, CDR1 is MGHRA and CDR2 YSYEKL. The V gene lost 6 bases and the J gene lost 1 base, with 11 bases spanning the gap. The CDR3 sequence is 14 residues long. The CDR3 sequence: CASRNVPGTDTQYF. CDR3 DNA: TGCGCCAGCAGGAACGTGCCGGGCACAGATACGCAGTATTTT.

The chain couples TRBV19 to TRBJ1-5, with 9 nucleotides matching TRBD1. The CDR3 runs 15 residues. V lost 4 bases and J lost 7; bases outside the gene matches: 8. From germline, CDR1 is LNHDA and CDR2 SQIVND (reference sequence). The CDR3 nucleotides are TGTGCCAGTAGTACGGGACAGGGTGGGGGACAGCCCCAGCATTTT. Its protein is CASSTGQGGGQPQHF.

This clone was counted a single time. The chain recombines TRBV28 with TRBJ2-7; a weak D match, TRBD2 (6 bases). Germline V CDR1 and CDR2: MDHEN, SYDVKM. The length of the CDR3 is 13 residues. The V gene lost 5 bases and the J gene lost 9 bases, with 17 bases spanning the gap. The CDR3 sequence: CASSPPAGSGQYF. The DNA of the CDR3 is TGTGCCAGCAGTCCCCCAGCGGGCAGTGGGCAGTACTTC.

The chain links TRBV5-1 to TRBJ1-6; the match to TRBD1 covers 12 bases. Germline V gene data show CDR1 as SGHRS and CDR2 as YFSETQ. Trimming removed 1 base from V and 16 bases from J; junction bases left unmatched: 9. CDR3 length: 15 amino acids. The CDR3 protein is CASSLSGQGAEYLHF. CDR3 sequence (DNA): TGCGCCAGCAGCTTGTCGGGACAGGGGGCCGAGTATCTCCACTTT.

V usage is TRBV14 and J usage is TRBJ2-3; 10 bases align to TRBD2. The germline CDR1 and CDR2 sequences are SGHDN and FVKESK. The ends lost 3 bases at V and 1 base at J; junction bases unmatched: 7. The CDR3 covers 17 residues. CDR3 nucleotide sequence: TGTGCCAGCAGCCAGTGGACAGGGACTAGCGGCACAGATACGCAGTATTTT. Translating gives CASSQWTGTSGTDTQYF.

J is TRBJ2-3 and V is TRBV5-4; 15 bases are a match to TRBD2. This CDR3 is 16 amino acids long. Germline assignment: CDR1 SGHNT and CDR2 YYREEE (reference sequence). J was trimmed by 5 bases and V by 4 bases; bases with no gene match: 5. Here the CDR3 reads CASSRTSGRAEDTQYF. The CDR3 DNA is TGTGCCAGCAGCAGGACTAGCGGGAGGGCCGAAGATACGCAGTATTTT.

Concerning this clone: The sample holds other DNA sequences that translate to the same CDR3. This chain uses TRBV4-1 with TRBJ1-1; D is uncertain. CDR1 is MGHRA, CDR2 YSYEKL, per germline. Deletions cut 0 bases from V and 2 bases from J, with 7 bases between. The CDR3 spans 14 residues. The CDR3 spells CASSQDSPNTEAFF. DNA for the CDR3: TGCGCCAGCAGCCAAGATAGTCCTAACACTGAAGCTTTCTTT.

This clone has a single count. The chain uses TRBV6-5 and TRBJ2-2, with D possibly being TRBD2 (6 bases). The CDR3 spans 16 residues. V was cut by 4 bases and J by 4 bases, with 16 bases left in between. Germline CDR1 and CDR2: MNHEY and SVGAGI. In DNA form, the CDR3 reads TGTGCCAGCAGTTCCGGGACTCAACGACTCACCGGGGAGCTGTTTTTT. It codes for CASSSGTQRLTGELFF.

The CDR3 spells CASSGGGGHEQYF. The CDR3 DNA follows: TGTGCCAGCAGTGGAGGAGGGGGCCACGAGCAGTACTTC. V usage is TRBV25-1 and J usage is TRBJ2-7; the D gene is possibly TRBD1 (7 bases). V was clipped by 4 bases and J by 5 bases, with 12 bases between them. Germline V lookup: CDR1 MGHDK, CDR2 SYGVNS. This CDR3 is 13 amino acids long.

The genes are TRBV7-8 and TRBJ2-5, with TRBD2 identical over 11 bases. The CDR3 runs 19 residues. V lost 9 bases and J lost 7; bases outside the gene matches: 25. Germline CDR1 reads SGHVS; CDR2 reads FQNEAQ. The CDR3 DNA follows: TGTGCCAGGGGATTCCGCAGCCCGACTAGCGGGGAACAAAGAGGGACCCAGTACTTC. This gives the protein CARGFRSPTSGEQRGTQYF.